The sequence of this TCR beta chain was determined in a study of CD8 T cells in ankylosing spondylitis. Study results and limitations: Some motif variants were previously reported in reactive arthritis synovial fluid and blood. The authors reported significant enrichment of disease-linked clones in matched ankylosing spondylitis synovial fluid. Disease-linked clones bore a CD8+ phenotype and were relatively rare in peripheral blood.

This clonotype came up a few times. Antigen unknown. The CDR3 loop spans 15 amino acids. Germline lookup yields CDR1 DFQATT and CDR2 SNEGSKA (reference sequence). J lost 4 bases, V lost 6 bases, and 11 bases had no gene match. TCR beta libraries were made by quantitative 5'-RACE with molecular barcodes. In TCRdb, the 5' RACE reads were re-called with MiXCR into one record per CDR3 protein. The table shows approximately 210,000 distinct CDR3 sequences, with roughly 12% occurring only once. Sequencing input: blood, either unsorted or a sorted T cell fraction (not recorded which). The source is a male donor with ankylosing spondylitis or in good health (not recorded which). The rearrangement joins TRBV20-1 to TRBJ2-7; TRBD2 aligns across 11 bases. The CDR3 reads CSARPLAGEWYEQYF. In nucleotides, the CDR3 is TGCAGTGCCAGGCCACTAGCGGGAGAATGGTACGAGCAGTACTTC.